The 30 T cell receptor beta chains below all came from one sample that was sequenced in a study of identical twins. Each CDR3 protein is one row after TCRdb ran MiXCR on the 5' RACE reads. The table shows more than 1.5 million distinct CDR3 sequences, with less than 40% occurring only once. Sequencing input: cord blood. The origin of the receptors is a newborn girl in good health.

This clonotype was recorded many times. This rearrangement joins TRBV29-1 to TRBJ2-5, with D possibly being TRBD1 or TRBD2 (5 bases each). Trimming took off 4 bases at V and 7 bases at J, with 22 bases between the two ends. CDR3 length equals 15 residues. The germline gives CDR1 SQVTM, CDR2 ANQGSEA. CDR3 sequence (DNA): TGCAGCGTTGGATTAACAAGGGACCTCGGATGGACCCAGTACTTC. It specifies CSVGLTRDLGWTQYF.

The sample holds a few counts of this clonotype. This rearrangement joins TRBV20-1 to TRBJ2-1, with 8 bases aligning to TRBD2. This CDR3 is 12 amino acids long. The junction had 4 bases not matched to a gene; V was cut back by 3 bases and J by 9 bases. CDR1 is DFQATT, CDR2 SNEGSKA, per germline (reference sequence). CDR3 loop: CSASGRAAEQFF. In DNA, the CDR3 is TGCAGTGCTAGCGGGAGGGCCGCTGAGCAGTTCTTC.

This clonotype was counted only a few times. The V call is TRBV28, the J call TRBJ2-3, with TRBD1 identical over 7 bases. V gave up 4 bases and J gave up 2 bases; unmatched junction bases: 12. The CDR3 covers 17 residues. The V gene's germline CDR1 is MDHEN and CDR2 SYDVKM. This chain's CDR3 is CASSSAWDRAYTDTQYF. Written as DNA, the CDR3 is TGTGCCAGCAGTTCCGCTTGGGACAGAGCTTACACAGATACGCAGTATTTT. Combining the CDR3 with reference TRBV28 and TRBJ2-3 gives the whole variable domain DVKVTQSSRYLVKRTGEKVFLECVQDMDHENMFWYRQDPGLGLRLIYFSYDVKMKEKGDIPEGYSVSREKKERFSLILESASTNQTSMYLCASSSAWDRAYTDTQYFGPGTRLTVL.

This clonotype showed up just a few times. This chain joins TRBV3-1 and TRBJ2-1; 12 positions match TRBD2. The junction had 7 bases not matched to a gene; V was cut back by 0 bases and J by 4 bases. Germline assignment: CDR1 LGHDT and CDR2 YNNKEL (reference sequence). The CDR3 has 18 residues. CDR3 DNA: TGTGCCAGCAGCCAAGAAGGTACTAGCGGGGGGTATTACAATGAGCAGTTCTTC. Its translation is CASSQEGTSGGYYNEQFF.

This clonotype was counted between two and nine times. The chain employs TRBV20-1 and TRBJ2-4, with D possibly being TRBD2 (5 bases). The CDR3 is made up of 15 amino acids. Trimming left V 6 bases short and J 1 base short, with 16 bases between. Germline V lookup: CDR1 DFQATT, CDR2 SNEGSKA (reference sequence). CDR3 amino acids: CSARSGNGAKNIQYF. CDR3 sequence (DNA): TGCAGTGCCCGCTCGGGGAATGGGGCCAAAAACATTCAGTACTTC.

A remark on this clonotype: A much larger clone differs from this one at a single base, so this may be a read error. This chain connects TRBV6-6 to TRBJ1-5; D not resolved. There are 13 residues in the CDR3. Trimming stripped 4 bases from V and 4 bases from J, with 8 bases between. Germline CDR1 reads MNHNY; CDR2 reads SVGAGI (reference sequence). The CDR3 region has the DNA TGTGCCAGCAGTTGCTCGAGGAATCAGCCCCAGCATTTT. Translation gives CASSCSRNQPQHF.

This clonotype was detected a few times. The V call is TRBV4-2, the J call TRBJ2-6; D remains ambiguous. There are 19 residues in the CDR3. The V gene's germline CDR1 is LGHNA and CDR2 YNFKEQ. V lost 2 bases and J lost 0, with 17 bases in between. CDR3 region: CASSQKSRATDSGANVLTF. The CDR3 nucleotides read TGTGCCAGCAGCCAAAAATCTCGAGCTACTGACTCTGGGGCCAACGTCCTGACTTTC.

Only a few counts were recorded for this clonotype. V gene TRBV20-1 combines with J gene TRBJ2-5; D might be TRBD2 (6 bases). The CDR3 is 14 residues long. The V gene lost 6 bases and the J gene lost 0 bases, with 14 bases spanning the gap. From germline, CDR1 is DFQATT and CDR2 SNEGSKA (reference sequence). The CDR3, as DNA: TGCAGTGCGCGGGACCGGCAGTACCAAGAGACCCAGTACTTC. Translating gives CSARDRQYQETQYF.

V usage is TRBV2 and J usage is TRBJ1-5; D is perhaps TRBD1 (5 bases). Trimming took 6 bases from V and 0 from J, leaving 12 bases between them. Germline V gene sequence: CDR1 SNHLY, CDR2 FYNNEI. The CDR3 has 15 amino acids. CDR3 residues: CASRIGTLSNQPQHF. As DNA, the CDR3 is TGTGCCAGCAGGATCGGGACGCTTAGCAATCAGCCCCAGCATTTT.

The chain carries TRBV5-6 and TRBJ1-2; D gene unclear. This CDR3 is 15 amino acids long. The V gene's germline CDR1 is SGHDT and CDR2 YYEEEE. V lost 5 bases, J lost 4 bases, and 18 bases lay in between. CDR3 loop: CASRPDGPGSYGYTF. DNA of the CDR3: TGTGCCAGCAGACCCGACGGTCCAGGTTCCTATGGCTACACCTTC.

The chain links TRBV2 to TRBJ2-4; the match to TRBD1 covers 8 bases. Gene TRBJ2-7 matches the end of the DNA better, so the J call may be wrong. This CDR3 spans 16 amino acids. Germline loops: CDR1 SNHLY, CDR2 FYNNEI. CDR3 sequence: CASGAPRGTGAHEQYF. For the CDR3, the DNA is TGTGCCAGCGGAGCGCCCCGAGGGACAGGCGCCCACGAGCAGTACTTC.

The rearrangement links TRBV11-1 to TRBJ1-6; 8 bases agree with TRBD1. V dropped 7 bases and J dropped 0; count of bases not matched to a gene: 20. The CDR3 is 21 residues long. From germline, CDR1 is SGHAT and CDR2 FQDESV (reference sequence). CDR3 nucleotides: TGTGCCAGCACCCAATGGCCCCCTTGGACAGGGCAGAGCTCCTATAATTCACCCCTCCACTTT. Protein: CASTQWPPWTGQSSYNSPLHF. The complete variable domain, with remaining parts taken from reference TRBV11-1 and TRBJ1-6, reads EAEVAQSPRYKITEKSQAVAFWCDPISGHATLYWYRQILGQGPELLVQFQDESVVDDSQLPKDRFSAERLKGVDSTLKIQPAELGDSAMYLCASTQWPPWTGQSSYNSPLHFGNGTRLTVT.

J is TRBJ1-5 and V is TRBV28; TRBD1 might be the D (5 bases). V was clipped by 5 bases and J by 3 bases, with 11 bases between them. This CDR3 region has 14 residues. The germline V gene encodes CDR1 MDHEN and CDR2 SYDVKM. CDR3 sequence reads: CASSTGHPNQPQHF. For the CDR3, the DNA is TGTGCCAGCAGTACCGGACACCCCAATCAGCCCCAGCATTTT.

Concerning this clonotype itself: The junction differs from germline at one of its ends, possibly a read error. The V call is TRBV27, the J call TRBJ2-6; unclear D gene. Per germline, CDR1 MNHEY and CDR2 SMNVEV (reference sequence). The CDR3 loop spans 14 amino acids. The CDR3 sequence: CASSSLSEANVLTF. As DNA, the CDR3 is TGTGCCAGCAGTTCTCTCTCTGAGGCCAACGTCCTGACTTTC.

Note on this clonotype: Germline and junction disagree at one end, which may indicate a read error. The chain is built from TRBV6-2 or TRBV6-3 and TRBJ2-3, with D possibly matching TRBD2 (6 bases). Germline V gives CDR1 MNHEY, CDR2 SVGEGT. This CDR3 region has 16 residues. CDR3 nucleotides: TGTGCCGGCAGTTATGGGCGGGACCAGAGAAAAAATACGCAGTATTTT. This gives the protein CAGSYGRDQRKNTQYF.

A few counts support this clonotype. This chain connects TRBV12-3 or TRBV12-4 to TRBJ1-2; D remains ambiguous. CDR3 length equals 14 residues. V was cut by 5 bases and J by 4 bases, with 14 bases left in between. CDR3 nucleotides: TGTGCCAGCAGTCCTCGCGAAGGGTCCTATGGCTACACCTTC. Translation gives CASSPREGSYGYTF.

This clonotype was picked up many times. The chain combines TRBV4-2 with TRBJ2-1; D perhaps matches TRBD2 (6 bases). V was trimmed by 3 bases and J by 0 bases, leaving 9 bases between them. Per germline, CDR1 LGHNA and CDR2 YNFKEQ. This CDR3 is 15 amino acids long. CDR3 nucleotide sequence: TGTGCCAGCAGCCAGTTTAGCGGCTCCTACAATGAGCAGTTCTTC. Amino acid sequence: CASSQFSGSYNEQFF.

Only a few counts were recorded for this clonotype. The CDR3, as DNA: TGTGCCAGCAGTTCAGGGGCCGTGGAGACCCAGTACTTC. Translating gives CASSSGAVETQYF. The chain links TRBV28 to TRBJ2-5; D is possibly TRBD1 (6 bases). The CDR3 is 13 residues long. Germline V lookup: CDR1 MDHEN, CDR2 SYDVKM. The V end lost 4 bases, the J end lost 5 bases, and 11 bases lay between the germline ends.

Regarding this clonotype: One junction end does not reproduce the germline sequence, and a read error may be involved. The chain carries TRBV12-3 or TRBV12-4 and TRBJ1-6; D unresolved. The CDR3 is 12 amino acids. The CDR3 bases are TGTGCCAGCAGAAACCAGCGTTCACCCCTCCAATTT. Encoded protein: CASRNQRSPLQF.

CDR3 DNA sequence: TGTGCCAGCACAAGCGGGAGGGCCTGGGGGTCCTACAATGAGCAGTTCTTC. Its translation: CASTSGRAWGSYNEQFF. This chain uses TRBV28 with TRBJ2-1; TRBD2 matches 10 bases. The trim removed 7 bases at V and 1 base at J, leaving 10 bases unmatched. The CDR3 is 17 residues long. Germline V lookup: CDR1 MDHEN, CDR2 SYDVKM.

This sequence joins TRBV7-2 and TRBJ2-7, with no clear D. Trimming took 2 bases from V and 2 from J, leaving 10 bases between them. The length of the CDR3 is 14 residues. CDR1 and CDR2 from the germline V gene are SGHTA and FQGNSA. The CDR3 protein is CASSLLKGTYEQYF. DNA of the CDR3: TGTGCCAGCAGCTTACTAAAAGGGACCTACGAGCAGTACTTC.

The rearrangement uses TRBV20-1 and TRBJ2-4; 11 nucleotides agree with TRBD2. The J call may be mistaken, given a closer DNA end match to TRBJ2-7. Germline V lookup: CDR1 DFQATT, CDR2 SNEGSKA (reference sequence). CDR3 length: 17 amino acids. CDR3 DNA sequence: TGCAGTGCTAGAAATGCCCCCCTACTAGCGGGAGACCACGAGCAGTACTTC. Amino acid sequence: CSARNAPLLAGDHEQYF.

This clonotype turned up a few times. The rearrangement links TRBV2 to TRBJ2-1; D tentatively fits TRBD1 or TRBD2 (5 bases each). The CDR3 has 18 amino acids. CDR1 is SNHLY and CDR2 is FYNNEI in the germline V gene. The V and J ends lost 3 bases and 6 bases respectively, with 24 bases between them. CDR3 sequence: CASSERSGTKGVFNEQFF. The CDR3 DNA reads TGTGCCAGCAGTGAGCGGTCAGGGACCAAGGGTGTGTTCAATGAGCAGTTCTTC.

In this sample, this clonotype turned up a few times. As DNA, the CDR3 is TGTGCCAGCAGTTTGGTTCGGGGGCCCCCGGGGAATGAGCAGTTCTTC. It translates to CASSLVRGPPGNEQFF. The rearrangement links TRBV12-3 or TRBV12-4 to TRBJ2-1; tentatively, D is TRBD1 or TRBD2 (6 bases each). V was cut by 3 bases and J by 7 bases, with 19 bases left in between. This CDR3 contains 16 residues.

The J gene is TRBJ1-5, the V gene TRBV6-1; maybe TRBD1 (5 bases). This CDR3 spans 13 amino acids. Looked up from germline, CDR1 is MNHNS and CDR2 is SASEGT. Between the trimmed V and J ends, which lost 8 bases and 8 bases, there was a span of 16 bases. The CDR3 bases are TGTGCCAGCTTGGTCGGGGCGGGGAAGCCCCAGCATTTT. It yields the protein CASLVGAGKPQHF.

This clonotype has at least ten counts. The genes are TRBV6-5 and TRBJ2-7, with 14 nucleotides matching TRBD2. The germline V gene encodes CDR1 MNHEY and CDR2 SVGAGI. V gave up 2 bases and J gave up 5 bases; unmatched junction bases: 2. There are 15 residues in the CDR3. The CDR3 protein is CASSYGTSGSNEQYF. In DNA form, the CDR3 reads TGTGCCAGCAGTTACGGGACTAGCGGGAGCAACGAGCAGTACTTC.

The chain joins TRBV20-1 to TRBJ2-6; unclear D gene. The CDR3 covers 13 residues. CDR1 and CDR2 from the germline V gene are DFQATT and SNEGSKA (reference sequence). The V end was cut by 3 bases, the J end by 0 bases, with 3 bases between. The CDR3 region is CSARASGANVLTF. Here the CDR3 DNA reads TGCAGTGCTAGGGCCTCTGGGGCCAACGTCCTGACTTTC.

This chain links TRBV6-1 with TRBJ1-6; 7 bases are a match to TRBD1. J was trimmed by 6 bases and V by 2 bases; bases with no gene match: 7. The germline CDR1 and CDR2 sequences are MNHNS and SASEGT. This CDR3 comprises 16 residues. The CDR3 coding sequence is TGTGCCAGCAGTGAACTCTGGACAGGCCTTAATTCACCCCTCCACTTT. Translating it yields CASSELWTGLNSPLHF.

The chain uses TRBV20-1 and TRBJ2-1; 8 bases agree with TRBD2. Germline V gene lookup returns CDR1 DFQATT and CDR2 SNEGSKA (reference sequence). The V and J ends lost 5 bases and 7 bases, in that order; junction bases with no gene match: 16. The CDR3 is 16 residues long. For the CDR3, the DNA is TGCAGTGCTGCCCAAACTAGCGGCCAGCCGTGGAATGAGCAGTTCTTC. This gives the protein CSAAQTSGQPWNEQFF.

The chain has TRBV7-8 and TRBJ1-4, with 7 bases identical to TRBD1. There are 15 residues in the CDR3. V was pared by 4 bases and J by 8 bases, with 10 bases of the junction left unmatched. Germline V gene data show CDR1 as SGHVS and CDR2 as FQNEAQ. CDR3 DNA: TGTGCCAGCAGCTCAGGCCGGGACAGTGGGGAAAAACTGTTTTTT. Translation gives CASSSGRDSGEKLFF.